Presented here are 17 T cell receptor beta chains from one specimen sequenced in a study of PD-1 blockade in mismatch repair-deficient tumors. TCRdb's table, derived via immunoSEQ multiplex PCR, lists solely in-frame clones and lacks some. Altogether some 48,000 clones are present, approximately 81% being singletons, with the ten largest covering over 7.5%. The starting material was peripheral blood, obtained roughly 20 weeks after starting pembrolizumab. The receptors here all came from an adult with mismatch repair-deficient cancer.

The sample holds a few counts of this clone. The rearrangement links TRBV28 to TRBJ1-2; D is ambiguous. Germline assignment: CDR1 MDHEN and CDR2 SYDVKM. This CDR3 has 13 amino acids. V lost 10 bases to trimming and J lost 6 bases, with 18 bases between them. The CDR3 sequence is CAITRAVSHGYTF. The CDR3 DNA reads TGTGCCATCACCAGAGCGGTTTCCCATGGCTACACCTTC.

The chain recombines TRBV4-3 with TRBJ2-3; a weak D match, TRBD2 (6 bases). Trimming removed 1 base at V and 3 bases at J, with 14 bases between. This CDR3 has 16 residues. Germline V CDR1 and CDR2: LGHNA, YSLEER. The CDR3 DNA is TGCGCCAGCAGCCAAGGCCCGGGGGAGGTAACAGATACGCAGTATTTT. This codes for CASSQGPGEVTDTQYF.

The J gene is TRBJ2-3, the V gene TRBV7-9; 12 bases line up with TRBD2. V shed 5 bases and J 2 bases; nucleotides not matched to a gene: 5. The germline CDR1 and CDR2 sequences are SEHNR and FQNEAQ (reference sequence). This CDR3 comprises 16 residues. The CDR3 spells CASSPRTSGNTDTQYF. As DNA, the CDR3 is TGTGCCAGCAGCCCCCGGACTAGCGGGAACACAGATACGCAGTATTTT. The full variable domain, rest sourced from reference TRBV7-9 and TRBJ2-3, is DTGVSQNPRHKITKRGQNVTFRCDPISEHNRLYWYRQTLGQGPEFLTYFQNEAQLEKSRLLSDRFSAERPKGSFSTLEIQRTEQGDSAMYLCASSPRTSGNTDTQYFGPGTRLTVL.

The CDR3: CASKGGVVATINEKLFF. In nucleotides, the CDR3 is TGTGCCAGTAAGGGCGGCGTGGTAGCGACTATTAATGAAAAACTGTTTTTT. The rearrangement joins TRBV19 to TRBJ1-4; D remains ambiguous. The CDR3 totals 17 residues. V dropped 7 bases and J dropped 4 bases, with 22 bases sitting between them. CDR1 is LNHDA, CDR2 SQIVND, per germline (reference sequence). Supplemented by reference TRBV19 and TRBJ1-4, the full variable domain reads DGGITQSPKYLFRKEGQNVTLSCEQNLNHDAMYWYRQDPGQGLRLIYYSQIVNDFQKGDIAEGYSVSREKKESFPLTVTSAQKNPTAFYLCASKGGVVATINEKLFFGSGTQLSVL.

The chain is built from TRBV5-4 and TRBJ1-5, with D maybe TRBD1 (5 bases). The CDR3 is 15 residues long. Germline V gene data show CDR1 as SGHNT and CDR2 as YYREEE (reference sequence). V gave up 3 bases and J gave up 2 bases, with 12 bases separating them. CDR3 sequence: CASSWGPSGNQPQHF. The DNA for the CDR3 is TGTGCCAGCAGCTGGGGACCCTCGGGCAATCAGCCCCAGCATTTT.

CDR3 region: CASSRGQRDQPQHF. Here the CDR3 DNA reads TGTGCCAGCAGCAGAGGACAGCGAGATCAGCCCCAGCATTTT. V gene TRBV6-1 combines with J gene TRBJ1-5, with a tentative D call TRBD1 (6 bases). CDR3 length: 14 amino acids. V was trimmed by 6 bases and J by 5 bases, leaving 14 bases between them. In germline, CDR1 is MNHNS, CDR2 SASEGT.

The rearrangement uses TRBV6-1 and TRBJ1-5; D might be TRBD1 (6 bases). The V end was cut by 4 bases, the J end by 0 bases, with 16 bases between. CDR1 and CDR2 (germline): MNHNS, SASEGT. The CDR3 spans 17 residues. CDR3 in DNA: TGTGCCAGCAGTGTTCGGACAGAACTTTATAGCAATCAGCCCCAGCATTTT. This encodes CASSVRTELYSNQPQHF.

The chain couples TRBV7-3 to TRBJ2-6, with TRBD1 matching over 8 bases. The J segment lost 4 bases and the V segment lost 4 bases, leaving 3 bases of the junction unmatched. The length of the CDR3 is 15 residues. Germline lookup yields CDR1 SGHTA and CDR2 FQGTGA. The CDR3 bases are TGTGCCAGCAGCTCGGGACAGGTCGGGGCCAACGTCCTGACTTTC. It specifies CASSSGQVGANVLTF.

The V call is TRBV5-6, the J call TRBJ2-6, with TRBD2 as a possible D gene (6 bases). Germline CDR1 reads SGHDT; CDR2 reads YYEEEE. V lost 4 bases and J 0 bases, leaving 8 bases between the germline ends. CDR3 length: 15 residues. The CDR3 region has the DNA TGTGCCAGCAGCCGTAGCGGCTCTGGGGCCAACGTCCTGACTTTC. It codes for CASSRSGSGANVLTF.

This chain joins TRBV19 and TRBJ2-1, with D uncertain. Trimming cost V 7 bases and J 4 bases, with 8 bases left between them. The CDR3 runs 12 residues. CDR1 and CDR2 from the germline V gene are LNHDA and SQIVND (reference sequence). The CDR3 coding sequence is TGTGCCAGTACAGCCGGTTACAATGAGCAGTTCTTC. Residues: CASTAGYNEQFF.

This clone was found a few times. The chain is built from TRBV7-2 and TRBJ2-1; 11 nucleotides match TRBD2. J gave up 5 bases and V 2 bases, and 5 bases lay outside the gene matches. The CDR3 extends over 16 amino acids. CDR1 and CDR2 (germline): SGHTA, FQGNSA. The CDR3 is CASSLIAGGPHNEQFF. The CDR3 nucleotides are TGTGCCAGCAGCTTAATAGCGGGAGGGCCCCACAATGAGCAGTTCTTC.

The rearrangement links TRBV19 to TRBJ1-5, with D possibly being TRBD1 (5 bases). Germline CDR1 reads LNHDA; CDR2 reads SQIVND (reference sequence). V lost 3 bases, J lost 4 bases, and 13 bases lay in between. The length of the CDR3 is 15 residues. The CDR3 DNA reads TGTGCCAGTAGTATCCAGGCAGGGCGAAATCAGCCCCAGCATTTT. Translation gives CASSIQAGRNQPQHF. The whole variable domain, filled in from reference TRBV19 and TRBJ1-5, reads DGGITQSPKYLFRKEGQNVTLSCEQNLNHDAMYWYRQDPGQGLRLIYYSQIVNDFQKGDIAEGYSVSREKKESFPLTVTSAQKNPTAFYLCASSIQAGRNQPQHFGDGTRLSIL.

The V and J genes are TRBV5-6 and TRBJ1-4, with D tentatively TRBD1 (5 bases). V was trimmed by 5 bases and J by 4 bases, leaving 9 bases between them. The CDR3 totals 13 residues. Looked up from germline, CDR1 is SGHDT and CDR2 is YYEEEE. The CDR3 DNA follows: TGTGCCAGCAGGGGGCCGTTTAATGAAAAACTGTTTTTT. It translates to CASRGPFNEKLFF. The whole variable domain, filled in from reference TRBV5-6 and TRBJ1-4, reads DAGVTQSPTHLIKTRGQQVTLRCSPKSGHDTVSWYQQALGQGPQFIFQYYEEEERQRGNFPDRFSGHQFPNYSSELNVNALLLGDSALYLCASRGPFNEKLFFGSGTQLSVL.

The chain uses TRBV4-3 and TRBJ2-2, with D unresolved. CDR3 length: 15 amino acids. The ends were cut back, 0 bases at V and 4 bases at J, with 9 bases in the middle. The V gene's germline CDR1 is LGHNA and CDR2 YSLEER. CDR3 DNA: TGCGCCAGCAGCCAAGATGTCCTGGGCACCGGGGAGCTGTTTTTT. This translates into CASSQDVLGTGELFF.

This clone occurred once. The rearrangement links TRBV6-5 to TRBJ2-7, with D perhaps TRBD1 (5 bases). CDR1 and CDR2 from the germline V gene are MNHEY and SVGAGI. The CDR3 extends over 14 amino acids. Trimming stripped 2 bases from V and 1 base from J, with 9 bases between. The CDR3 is CASSYRQFSYEQYF. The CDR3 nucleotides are TGTGCCAGCAGTTACCGACAGTTTTCCTACGAGCAGTACTTC.

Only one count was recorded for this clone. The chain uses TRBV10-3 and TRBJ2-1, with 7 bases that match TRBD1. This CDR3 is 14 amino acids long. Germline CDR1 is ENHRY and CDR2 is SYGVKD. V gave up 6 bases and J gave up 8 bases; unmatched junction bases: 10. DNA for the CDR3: TGTGCCATCAGGGCCGACCTAGGGGGCGATGAGCAGTTCTTC. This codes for CAIRADLGGDEQFF.

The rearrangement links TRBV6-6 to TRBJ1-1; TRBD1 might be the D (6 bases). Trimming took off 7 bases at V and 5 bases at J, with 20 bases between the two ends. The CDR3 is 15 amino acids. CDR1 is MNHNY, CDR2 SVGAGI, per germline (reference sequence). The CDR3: CASMIPTGAGTEAFF. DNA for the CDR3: TGTGCCAGCATGATACCGACGGGGGCGGGGACTGAAGCTTTCTTT.